The clone carrying this T cell receptor (beta chain) has ten or more counts. Antigen: not known. The data belong to a study of T cells after yellow fever vaccination. Overall study: Preparing low-cell-number fractions relied on SMART-Seq v4 Ultra Low Input. General study results and limits: A small share of clonotypes appeared in both CD4 and CD8 compartments. At about 97% for CD4 and 70% to 90% for CD8, most primary-vaccination clones showed up again after the booster.

Template-switching 5'RACE yielded the TCR cDNA; a universal primer site and UMIs were added in the process. MiXCR, applied by TCRdb to the 5' RACE reads, yields one record per CDR3 protein. The sample records approximately 300,000 distinct CDR3 sequences, around 11% being singletons. The V gene's germline CDR1 is DFQATT and CDR2 SNEGSKA (reference sequence). The length of the CDR3 is 14 residues. V lost 1 base to trimming and J lost 4 bases; unmatched junction nucleotides: 6. The TCR sequence derives from a man aged 18 to 29 who received the YFV17D yellow fever vaccine. The sequencing here drew on CD4+ T cells sorted from PBMCs, taken 45 days after the yellow fever booster vaccination. The chain is built from TRBV20-1 and TRBJ2-5, with 7 bases lining up with TRBD1. Here the CDR3 reads CSARGRTGLETQYF. CDR3 nucleotides: TGCAGTGCTAGAGGCCGGACAGGATTAGAGACCCAGTACTTC.